The present T cell receptor beta chain was sequenced within a study of human T cells and chemical hapten exposure. Sample time point: patch test 3, about 24 weeks after DPC sensitization. The sample's treatment: therapeutic diphenylcyclopropenone sensitization with weekly scalp DPC. From the RACE reads, TCRdb called clonotypes with MiXCR, one entry per CDR3 protein. The sample has tens of thousands of distinct CDR3 sequences; approximately 12% are singletons. The germline V gene encodes CDR1 DFQATT and CDR2 SNEGSKA (reference sequence). The length of the CDR3 is 12 residues. The germline V and J ends were trimmed by 2 bases and 3 bases, with 7 bases remaining between them. This clonotype was detected many times.

The rearrangement joins TRBV20-1 to TRBJ2-5, with D hard to call. The specimen comprised whole blood, sampled in connection with sensitization to the hapten diphenylcyclopropenone (DPC). The receptor was derived from a woman between 45 and 60 years old with alopecia areata. Some clones in this sample may be carry-over from other donors' samples. The CDR3 loop is CSARPMEETQYF. Here the CDR3 DNA reads TGCAGTGCTAGACCGATGGAAGAGACCCAGTACTTC.